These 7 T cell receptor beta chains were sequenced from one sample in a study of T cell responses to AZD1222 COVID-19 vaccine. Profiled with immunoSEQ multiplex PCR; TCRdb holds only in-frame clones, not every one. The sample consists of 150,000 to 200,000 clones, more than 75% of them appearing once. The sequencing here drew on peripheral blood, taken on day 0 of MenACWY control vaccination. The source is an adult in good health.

This CDR3 reads CASSQSAEGYNEQFF. The CDR3, as DNA: TGTGCCAGCAGCCAATCAGCGGAAGGATACAATGAGCAGTTCTTC. The chain links TRBV4-2 to TRBJ2-1; the D gene is possibly TRBD2 (5 bases). CDR3 length: 15 residues. Germline loops: CDR1 LGHNA, CDR2 YNFKEQ. Deletions cut 2 bases from V and 4 bases from J, with 12 bases between.

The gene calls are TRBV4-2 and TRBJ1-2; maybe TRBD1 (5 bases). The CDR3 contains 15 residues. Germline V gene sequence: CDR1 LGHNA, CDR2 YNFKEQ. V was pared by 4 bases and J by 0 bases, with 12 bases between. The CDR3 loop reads CASSPPGTANYGYTF. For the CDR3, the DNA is TGTGCCAGCAGCCCCCCAGGGACGGCTAACTATGGCTACACCTTC.

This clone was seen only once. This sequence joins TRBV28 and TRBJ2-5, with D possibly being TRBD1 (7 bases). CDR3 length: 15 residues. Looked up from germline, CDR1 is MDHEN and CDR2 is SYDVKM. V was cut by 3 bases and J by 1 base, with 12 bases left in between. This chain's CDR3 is CASSLAGQSQETQYF. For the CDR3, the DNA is TGTGCCAGCAGTTTGGCGGGACAGAGCCAAGAGACCCAGTACTTC.

CDR3 sequence reads: CASSLGQGLGEKLFF. Written as DNA, the CDR3 is TGTGCCAGCAGCTTGGGACAGGGGTTGGGCGAAAAACTGTTTTTT. This chain links TRBV5-6 with TRBJ1-4; 8 bases map to TRBD1. Germline V lookup: CDR1 SGHDT, CDR2 YYEEEE. The CDR3 totals 15 residues. The trim removed 0 bases at V and 8 bases at J, leaving 6 bases unmatched.

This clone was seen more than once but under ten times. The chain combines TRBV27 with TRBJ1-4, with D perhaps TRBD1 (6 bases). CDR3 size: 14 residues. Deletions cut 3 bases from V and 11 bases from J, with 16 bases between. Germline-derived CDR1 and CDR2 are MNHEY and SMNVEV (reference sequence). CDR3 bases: TGTGCCAGCAGTTTTCAGGGCGCTACAGGGAAACTGTTTTTT. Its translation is CASSFQGATGKLFF.

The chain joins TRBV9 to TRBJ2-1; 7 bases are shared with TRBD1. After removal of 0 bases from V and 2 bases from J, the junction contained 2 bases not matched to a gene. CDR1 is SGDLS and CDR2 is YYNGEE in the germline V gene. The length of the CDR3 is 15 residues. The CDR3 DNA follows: TGTGCCAGCAGCGTAGACACAGGGGCCTACAATGAGCAGTTCTTC. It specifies CASSVDTGAYNEQFF.

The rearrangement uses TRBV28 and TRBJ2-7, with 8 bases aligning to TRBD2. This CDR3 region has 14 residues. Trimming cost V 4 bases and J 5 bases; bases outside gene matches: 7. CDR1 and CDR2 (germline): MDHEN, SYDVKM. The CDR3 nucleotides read TGTGCCAGCAGTTCCTCGGGGGGGAGGGACGAGCAGTACTTC. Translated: CASSSSGGRDEQYF.